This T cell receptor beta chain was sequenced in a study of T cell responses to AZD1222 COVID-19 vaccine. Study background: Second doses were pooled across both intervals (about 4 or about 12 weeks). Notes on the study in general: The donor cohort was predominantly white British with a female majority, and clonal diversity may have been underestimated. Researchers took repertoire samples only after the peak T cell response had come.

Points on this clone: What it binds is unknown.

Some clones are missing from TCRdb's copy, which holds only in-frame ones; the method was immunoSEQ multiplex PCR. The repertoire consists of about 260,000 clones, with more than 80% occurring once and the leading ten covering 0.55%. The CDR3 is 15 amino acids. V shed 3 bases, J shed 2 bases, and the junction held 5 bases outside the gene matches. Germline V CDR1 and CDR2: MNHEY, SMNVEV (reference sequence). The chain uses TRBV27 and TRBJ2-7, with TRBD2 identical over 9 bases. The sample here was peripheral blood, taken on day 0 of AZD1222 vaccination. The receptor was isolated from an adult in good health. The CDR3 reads CASSFRAGGPYEQYF. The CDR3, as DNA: TGTGCCAGCAGTTTCCGGGCGGGAGGGCCCTACGAGCAGTACTTC.